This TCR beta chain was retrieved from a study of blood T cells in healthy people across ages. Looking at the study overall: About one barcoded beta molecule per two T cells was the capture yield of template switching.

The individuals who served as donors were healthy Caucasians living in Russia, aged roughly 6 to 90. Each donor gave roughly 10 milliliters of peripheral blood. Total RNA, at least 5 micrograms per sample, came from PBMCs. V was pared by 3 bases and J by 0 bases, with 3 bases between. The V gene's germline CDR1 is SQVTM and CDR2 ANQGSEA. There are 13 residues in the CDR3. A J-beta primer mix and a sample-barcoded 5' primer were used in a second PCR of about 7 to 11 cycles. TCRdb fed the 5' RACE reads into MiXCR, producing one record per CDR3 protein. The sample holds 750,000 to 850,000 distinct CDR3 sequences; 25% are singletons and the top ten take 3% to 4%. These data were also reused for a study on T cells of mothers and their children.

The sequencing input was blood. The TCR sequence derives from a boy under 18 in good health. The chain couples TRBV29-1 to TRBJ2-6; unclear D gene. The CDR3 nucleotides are TGCAGCGTTGAGCTCTCTGGGGCCAACGTCCTGACTTTC. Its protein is CSVELSGANVLTF. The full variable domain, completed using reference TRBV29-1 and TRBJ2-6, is SAVISQKPSRDICQRGTSLTIQCQVDSQVTMMFWYRQQPGQSLTLIATANQGSEATYESGFVIDKFPISRPNLTFSTLTVSNMSPEDSSIYLCSVELSGANVLTFGAGSRLTVL.